The TCR beta chain described here comes from a study of regulatory T cells in long-lasting Graves disease. Arm-PCR of CDR3 regions and iRepertoire HTBI primers were used to build TCR beta libraries. TCRdb recomputed calls from the multiplex PCR reads with MiXCR, one row per CDR3 protein. Here the sample spans roughly 430,000 distinct CDR3 sequences, roughly 15% being singletons. Sample time point: newly diagnosed GD, antithyroid drugs for less than 3 months. PBMC-extracted RNA yielded the TCR library. This clonotype was observed a few times. Its target is unknown. This CDR3 comprises 15 residues. V lost 5 bases, J lost 8 bases, and 19 bases lay in between. Per germline, CDR1 LNHDA and CDR2 SQIVND (reference sequence). General study points: Less diverse TCR repertoires were seen in persistent Graves' patients than in newly diagnosed ones. Investigators studied peripheral blood only, not thyroid tissue.

This same sample was also part of a study on T cells in Graves' hyperthyroidism and ophthalmopathy. As that report states: Researchers report that a 13 V-J model separated ophthalmopathy from stable hyperthyroidism. Ophthalmopathy prediction by the model preceded onset by a median about 6.3 months.

The material was peripheral blood mononuclear cells (PBMCs), obtained at new diagnosis, from a patient treated with antithyroid drugs. This sequence originates from a woman aged 25-40 years with Graves disease. This chain uses TRBV19 with TRBJ2-1, with D perhaps assigned TRBD1 or TRBD2 (5 bases each). For the CDR3, the DNA is TGTGCCAGTAGTTACTCGGGGTCGGCAGGGTATGAGCAGTTCTTC. Its protein product is CASSYSGSAGYEQFF.